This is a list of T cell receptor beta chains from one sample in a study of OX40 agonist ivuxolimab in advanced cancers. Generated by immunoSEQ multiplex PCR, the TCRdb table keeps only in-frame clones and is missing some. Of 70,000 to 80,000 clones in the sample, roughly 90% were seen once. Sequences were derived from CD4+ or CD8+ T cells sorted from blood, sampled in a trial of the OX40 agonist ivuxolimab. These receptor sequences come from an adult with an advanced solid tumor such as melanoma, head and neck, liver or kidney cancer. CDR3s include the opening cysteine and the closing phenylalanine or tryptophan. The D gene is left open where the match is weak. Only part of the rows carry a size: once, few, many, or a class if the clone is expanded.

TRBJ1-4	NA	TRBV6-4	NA	CASTPFGRGAWANEKLFF	TGTGCCAGCACTCCATTTGGGCGGGGGGCGTGGGCTAATGAAAAACTGTTTTTT
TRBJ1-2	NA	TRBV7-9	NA	CASSPGGRGANYGYTF	TGTGCCAGCAGCCCGGGGGGCAGGGGAGCCAACTATGGCTACACCTTC
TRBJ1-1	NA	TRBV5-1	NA	CASSLRTGPNTEAFF	TGCGCCAGCAGCCTACGAACGGGGCCGAACACTGAAGCTTTCTTT
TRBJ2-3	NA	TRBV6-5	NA	CASSYSTHTDTQYF	TGTGCCAGCAGTTACTCGACTCACACAGATACGCAGTATTTT
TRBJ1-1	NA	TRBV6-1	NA	CASARRGDEAFF	TGTGCCAGCGCCCGAAGGGGGGATGAAGCTTTCTTT
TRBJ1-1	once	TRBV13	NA	CASSLGRWNTEAFF	TGTGCCAGCAGCTTAGGCCGGTGGAACACTGAAGCTTTCTTT
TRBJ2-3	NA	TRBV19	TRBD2	CASSLTTTSGLGTDTQYF	TGTGCCAGTAGTCTGACGACTACTAGCGGACTAGGCACAGATACGCAGTATTTT
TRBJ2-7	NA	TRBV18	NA	CASSPPVGVYEQYF	TGTGCCAGCTCACCACCGGTGGGGGTCTACGAGCAGTACTTC
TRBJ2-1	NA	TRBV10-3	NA	CASTGYNEQFF	TGTGCCAGCACAGGTTACAATGAGCAGTTCTTC
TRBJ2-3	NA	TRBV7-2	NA	CASSLEGLPTDTQYF	TGTGCCAGCAGCTTGGAGGGGCTCCCCACAGATACGCAGTATTTT
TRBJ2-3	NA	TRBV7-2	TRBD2	CASSFGLAGGLDTQYF	TGTGCCAGCAGCTTCGGACTAGCGGGAGGATTGGATACGCAGTATTTT
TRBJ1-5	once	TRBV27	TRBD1	CASSLGTEGGNQPQHF	TGTGCCAGCAGTTTAGGGACAGAGGGGGGCAATCAGCCCCAGCATTTT
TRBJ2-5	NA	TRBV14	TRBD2	CASSQRGLAGRRETQYF	TGTGCCAGCAGCCAACGAGGACTAGCGGGAAGGAGGGAGACCCAGTACTTC
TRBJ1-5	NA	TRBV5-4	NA	CASSFTSRGNQPQHF	TGTGCCAGCAGCTTCACCTCAAGGGGGAATCAGCCCCAGCATTTT
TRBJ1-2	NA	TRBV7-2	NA	CASSLVKGANYGYTF	TGTGCCAGCAGCTTAGTAAAGGGGGCTAACTATGGCTACACCTTC
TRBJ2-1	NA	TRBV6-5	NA	CAIRKEGVRNEQFF	TGTGCCATCAGAAAGGAGGGCGTGAGGAATGAGCAGTTCTTC
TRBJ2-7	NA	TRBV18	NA	CASSRGDGDYEQYF	TGTGCCAGCTCACGCGGTGACGGAGACTACGAGCAGTACTTC
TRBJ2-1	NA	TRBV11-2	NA	CASSLDPGRGSSYNEQFF	TGTGCCAGCAGCTTAGATCCGGGGCGGGGCAGCTCCTACAATGAGCAGTTCTTC
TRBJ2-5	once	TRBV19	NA	CASSSRRETQYF	TGTGCCAGTAGTAGCCGTAGGGAGACCCAGTACTTC
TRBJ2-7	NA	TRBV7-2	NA	CASSLERTYEQYF	TGTGCCAGCAGCCTAGAGCGGACCTACGAGCAGTACTTC
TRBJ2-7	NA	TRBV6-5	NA	CASSYSGTSSYEQYF	TGTGCCAGCAGTTACTCCGGGACTTCCTCCTACGAGCAGTACTTC
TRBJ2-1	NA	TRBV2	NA	CASRVYVAYNEQFF	TGTGCCAGCAGGGTGTATGTTGCCTACAATGAGCAGTTCTTC
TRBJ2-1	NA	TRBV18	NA	CASSPVTGGNEQFF	TGTGCCAGCTCACCAGTTACAGGAGGCAATGAGCAGTTCTTC
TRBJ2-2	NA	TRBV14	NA	CASSPPGGRTGELFF	TGTGCCAGCAGCCCTCCCGGGGGGCGGACCGGGGAGCTGTTTTTT
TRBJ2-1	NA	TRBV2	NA	CASSPSTGAYNEQFF	TGTGCCAGCAGTCCCTCTACGGGAGCCTACAATGAGCAGTTCTTC
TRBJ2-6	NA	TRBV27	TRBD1	CASSLGPTGQGYSGANVLTF	TGTGCCAGCAGTTTGGGCCCGACGGGACAGGGGTACTCTGGGGCCAACGTCCTGACTTTC
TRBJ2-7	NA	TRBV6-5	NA	CASRNDRHSYEQYF	TGTGCCAGCAGAAACGACAGGCACTCCTACGAGCAGTACTTC